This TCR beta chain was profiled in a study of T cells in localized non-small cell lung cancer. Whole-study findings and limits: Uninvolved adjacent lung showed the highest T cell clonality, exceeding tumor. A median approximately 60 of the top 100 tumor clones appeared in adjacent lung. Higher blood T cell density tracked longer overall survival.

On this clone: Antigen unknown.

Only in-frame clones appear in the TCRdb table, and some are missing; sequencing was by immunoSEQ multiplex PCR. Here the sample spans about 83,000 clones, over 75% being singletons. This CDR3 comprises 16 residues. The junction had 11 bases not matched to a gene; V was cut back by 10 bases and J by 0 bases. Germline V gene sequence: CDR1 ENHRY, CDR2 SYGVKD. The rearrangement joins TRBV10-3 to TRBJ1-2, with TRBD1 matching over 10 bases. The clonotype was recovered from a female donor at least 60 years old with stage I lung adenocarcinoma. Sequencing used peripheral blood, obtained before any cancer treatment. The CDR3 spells CATSGQGERANYGYTF. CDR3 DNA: TGTGCCACCTCCGGACAGGGGGAGCGGGCTAACTATGGCTACACCTTC.